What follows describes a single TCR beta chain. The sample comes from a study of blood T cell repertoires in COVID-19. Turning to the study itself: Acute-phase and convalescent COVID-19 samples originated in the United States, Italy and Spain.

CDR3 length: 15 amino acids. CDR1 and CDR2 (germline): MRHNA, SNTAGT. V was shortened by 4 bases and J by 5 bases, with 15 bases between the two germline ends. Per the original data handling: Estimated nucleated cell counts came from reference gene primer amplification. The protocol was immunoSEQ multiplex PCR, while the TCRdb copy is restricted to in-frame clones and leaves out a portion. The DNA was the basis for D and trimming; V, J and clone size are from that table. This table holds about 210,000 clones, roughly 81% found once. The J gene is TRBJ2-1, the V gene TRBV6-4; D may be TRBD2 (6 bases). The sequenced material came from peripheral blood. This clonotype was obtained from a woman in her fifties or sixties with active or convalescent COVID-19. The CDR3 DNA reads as TGTGCCAGCAGTGTTTTTGCGGGACCCCACAATGAGCAGTTCTTC. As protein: CASSVFAGPHNEQFF.